This record concerns one T cell receptor (beta chain) sequence. Its matching antigen is unknown. Measured with immunoSEQ multiplex PCR; TCRdb has only the in-frame clones, and not every one. The sample has about 2.1 million clones, about 93% seen once. In the naive CD8 group, cells lacked CD45RO and were positively selected for CCR7, so terminally differentiated effector memory CD45RA+ cells were left out. This entry is derived from a study of shared clonotypes between healthy human individuals. Study-wide results and limits: Expectations were that clonotype sharing among donors would be affected by sequencing depth. Generation probability values for non-shared clonotypes were lower than those for clonotypes shared by all four donors.

The CDR3 runs 16 residues. Germline lookup yields CDR1 SGHAT and CDR2 FQNNGV. V was cut by 5 bases and J by 1 base, with 15 bases left in between. The chain links TRBV11-2 to TRBJ2-1, with D uncertain. Material for sequencing was naive CD8+ T cells from PBMCs. This TCR was recovered from a man aged 18 to 29 in good health. Some clones in this sample may be carry-over from other donors' samples. The CDR3 reads CASSARPVGSYNEQFF. CDR3 DNA: TGTGCCAGCAGCGCCCGCCCCGTAGGATCCTACAATGAGCAGTTCTTC. The full variable domain, rest sourced from reference TRBV11-2 and TRBJ2-1, is EAGVAQSPRYKIIEKRQSVAFWCNPISGHATLYWYQQILGQGPKLLIQFQNNGVVDDSQLPKDRFSAERLKGVDSTLKIQPAKLEDSAVYLCASSARPVGSYNEQFFGPGTRLTVL.